This T cell receptor (beta chain) derives from a study of blood T cell repertoires in COVID-19. V lost 5 bases and J lost 4; bases outside the gene matches: 4. The CDR3 loop spans 15 amino acids. The germline CDR1 and CDR2 sequences are MNHEY and SVGAGI. Generated by immunoSEQ multiplex PCR, the TCRdb table keeps only in-frame clones and is missing some. The table shows 140,000 to 150,000 clones, with roughly 90% occurring only once. This chain joins TRBV6-5 and TRBJ2-1; TRBD1 matches 11 bases. The sequence was collected from a woman aged 25 to 45 with acute COVID-19. The sample comprised PBMCs or T cells enriched from blood (not recorded which). This CDR3 is CASSRDRGSYNEQFF. In nucleotides, the CDR3 is TGTGCCAGCAGTCGGGACAGGGGGTCTTACAATGAGCAGTTCTTC.